This T cell receptor beta chain was found in a study of T-cell reconstitution after alpha-beta-depleted transplantation in children (dated by TCRdb to about 2016). Concerning the study at large: Using TCR repertoire profiling, the study quantitatively followed how T-cell immune reconstitution unfolded in children after TCRalphabeta/CD19-depleted allogeneic hematopoietic cell transplantation.

This clonotype has ten or more counts. The specificity of this receptor is unknown. Base qualities are not provided; no much larger clone lies one nucleotide away. The library was prepared using PCR. The instrument was an Illumina HiSeq 2500. To normalize quantification of the TCRbeta repertoire, the TCR libraries were built with molecular barcoding that relied on unique molecular identifiers. Using fastp trimming at Q25 and MiXCR clonotype assembly, TCRdb reanalyzed the public sequencing data and kept in-frame beta chains. Entries are consolidated by CDR3 protein sequence, retaining the most common genes and DNA. The sample table records about 610,000 distinct CDR3 sequences; about 10% of these occur just once. Less than 5% of the sample is held by the ten biggest clonotypes. V loses 2 bases at its end and J loses 5 bases; junction bases beyond the gene matches: 4. The cysteine opens and the phenylalanine closes a CDR3 of 15 amino acids. Only the CDR3 DNA is retained, 45 bases long and in frame from the first base. Based on the germline V gene, the CDR1 and CDR2 sequences are MNHEY and SVGEGT.

The clonotype comes from a human donor who donated a stem cell graft to a child with acute myeloid leukemia. Sequencing used PBMCs from the stem cell graft donor, obtained from the stem cell graft. The rearranged chain carries TRBV6-2 or TRBV6-3 and TRBJ2-1, with 9 middle bases fitting TRBD2. In nucleotide form, the sequence is TGTGCCAGCAGTTACCTCTCTAGCGGGAACAATGAGCAGTTCTTC. This translates into CASSYLSSGNNEQFF.